These T cell receptor beta chains were read from a single sample in a study of cytomegalovirus exposure and HLA in healthy donors. Only in-frame clones appear in the TCRdb table, and some are missing; sequencing was by immunoSEQ multiplex PCR. Of about 190,000 clones in the sample, roughly 73% were seen once. The specimen was PBMCs. The receptors come from a woman under 40 in good health and CMV-seropositive. Each CDR3 is given with its conserved first and last residue. The D gene is left open where the match is weak. Only some rows state a clone size, as once, few, many or a class for expanded clones.

D gene,V gene,clone size,CDR3 length,J gene,CDR3 protein,CDR3 DNA
.,TRBV30,.,16,TRBJ1-6,CAWSLGLGGGNSPLHF,TGTGCCTGGAGTTTGGGTTTAGGGGGTGGCAATTCACCCCTCCACTTT
.,TRBV5-6,.,14,TRBJ1-4,CASSPDRLGEKLFF,TGTGCCAGCAGCCCTGACAGGCTAGGTGAAAAACTGTTTTTT
TRBD1,TRBV5-4,few,16,TRBJ2-7,CASSHSTGQLSYEQYF,TGTGCCAGCAGCCATTCGACAGGGCAACTCTCCTACGAGCAGTACTTC
.,TRBV18,.,18,TRBJ2-6,CASSPSRGNSSGANVLTF,TGTGCCAGCTCACCAAGCAGGGGAAACTCCTCTGGGGCCAACGTCCTGACTTTC
.,TRBV4-3,.,17,TRBJ1-1,CASSQAPAAVVGGEAFF,TGCGCCAGCAGCCAAGCCCCAGCGGCCGTGGTGGGGGGAGAAGCTTTCTTT
.,TRBV6-6,.,15,TRBJ1-2,CASSRSLALGYGYTF,TGTGCCAGCAGCCGCAGTTTGGCCCTAGGCTATGGCTACACCTTC
.,TRBV7-2,.,14,TRBJ1-2,CASSFGRVNYGYTF,TGTGCCAGCAGCTTCGGCAGGGTCAACTATGGCTACACCTTC
.,TRBV10-3,few,15,TRBJ1-5,CAISWGRGANQPQHF,TGTGCCATCTCCTGGGGGAGGGGGGCGAATCAGCCCCAGCATTTT
TRBD1,TRBV9,once,13,TRBJ2-3,CASGTGATDTQYF,TGTGCCAGCGGGACAGGGGCCACAGATACGCAGTATTTT
TRBD1,TRBV9,.,15,TRBJ2-7,CASSAGTGPRVRQYF,TGTGCCAGCAGCGCCGGGACAGGGCCCCGGGTTAGGCAGTACTTC
TRBD1,TRBV5-6,.,13,TRBJ1-5,CASSYRGDQPQHF,TGTGCCAGCAGCTACAGGGGGGATCAGCCCCAGCATTTT
.,TRBV18,.,13,TRBJ2-5,CASSPRSEETQYF,TGTGCCAGCTCACCTAGATCGGAGGAGACCCAGTACTTC
.,TRBV30,.,15,TRBJ1-6,CAWSVPGGVNSPLHF,TGTGCCTGGAGTGTACCTGGAGGGGTGAATTCACCCCTCCACTTT
TRBD2,TRBV4-2,.,21,TRBJ2-1,CASSQGSLAGLNPSSYNEQFF,TGTGCCAGCAGCCAAGGGTCCCTAGCGGGACTAAACCCGAGCTCCTACAATGAGCAGTTCTTC
TRBD2,TRBV28,.,16,TRBJ2-5,CASSSRLAGGMETQYF,TGTGCCAGCAGTTCCCGACTAGCGGGGGGCATGGAGACCCAGTACTTC
.,TRBV28,.,12,TRBJ2-2,CASSFSAGELFF,TGTGCCAGCAGTTTTAGTGCCGGGGAGCTGTTTTTT
TRBD1,TRBV6-1,.,15,TRBJ2-7,CASSSQTGSLYEQYF,TGTGCCAGCAGTAGTCAGACAGGGTCTCTTTACGAGCAGTACTTC
.,TRBV5-1,.,16,TRBJ2-5,CASSSGVGGSEETQYF,TGCGCCAGCAGCTCCGGAGTCGGGGGATCGGAAGAGACCCAGTACTTC
.,TRBV11-2,.,13,TRBJ2-3,CASSFGTLGTQYF,TGTGCCAGCAGCTTCGGGACTTTAGGGACGCAGTATTTT
.,TRBV30,.,12,TRBJ1-1,CAWSVAKSEAFF,TGTGCCTGGAGTGTTGCCAAGAGTGAAGCTTTCTTT
TRBD2,TRBV28,.,15,TRBJ2-1,CASRGGLAGGVEQFF,TGTGCCAGCAGGGGGGGACTAGCGGGGGGGGTTGAGCAGTTCTTC
.,TRBV4-1,.,15,TRBJ2-7,CASSLTRTASYEQYF,TGCGCCAGCAGCCTAACCCGGACAGCCTCCTACGAGCAGTACTTC
.,TRBV20-1,.,11,TRBJ2-1,CSAAAFAEQFF,TGCAGTGCTGCTGCGTTCGCGGAGCAGTTCTTC
TRBD2,TRBV7-9,.,14,TRBJ2-1,CASALAGLDNEQFF,TGCGCCAGCGCGCTAGCGGGACTCGACAATGAGCAGTTCTTC
.,TRBV28,.,14,TRBJ1-4,CASTEGTNNEKLFF,TGTGCCAGCACCGAAGGGACTAACAATGAAAAACTGTTTTTT
.,TRBV28,.,17,TRBJ2-6,CASRVMIGVSGANVLTF,TGTGCCAGCAGGGTTATGATTGGTGTGAGTGGGGCCAACGTCCTGACTTTC
.,TRBV4-3,.,13,TRBJ1-1,CASSQAGYTEAFF,TGCGCCAGCAGCCAAGCAGGGTACACTGAAGCTTTCTTT
.,TRBV28,.,12,TRBJ2-2,CASSLSTGELFF,TGTGCCAGCAGTCTTAGTACCGGGGAGCTGTTTTTT
.,TRBV28,.,15,TRBJ2-7,CASSEHNDSSYEQYF,TGTGCCAGCAGTGAACACAACGACAGTTCCTACGAGCAGTACTTC
.,TRBV18,.,14,TRBJ1-6,CASSPPSGRPPLHF,TGTGCCAGCTCACCACCGTCTGGGCGTCCACCCCTCCACTTT
TRBD1,TRBV27,.,16,TRBJ2-7,CASSYLRTGSSNEQYF,TGTGCCAGCAGTTATCTACGGACAGGGTCGAGCAACGAGCAGTACTTC
TRBD2,TRBV27,.,17,TRBJ2-5,CASSSTRLAGAGETQYF,TGTGCCAGCAGTTCGACCCGACTAGCGGGGGCCGGGGAGACCCAGTACTTC
.,TRBV18,.,13,TRBJ1-1,CASFRGVNTEAFF,TGTGCCAGCTTCAGGGGAGTAAACACTGAAGCTTTCTTT
TRBD1,TRBV30,.,13,TRBJ1-6,CAFQGAYNSPLHF,TGTGCCTTTCAGGGGGCCTATAATTCACCCCTCCACTTT
TRBD2,TRBV4-3,once,15,TRBJ2-3,CASSQTAGSTDTQYF,TGCGCCAGCAGCCAAACAGCGGGAAGCACAGATACGCAGTATTTT
.,TRBV6-1,.,13,TRBJ1-1,CASSGQLNTEAFF,TGTGCCAGCAGTGGACAGCTGAACACTGAAGCTTTCTTT
.,TRBV4-3,.,13,TRBJ2-1,CASSLLIYNEQFF,TGCGCCAGCAGCCTTTTAATCTACAATGAGCAGTTCTTC
TRBD2,TRBV18,.,16,TRBJ2-3,CASSPTSGGVTDTQYF,TGTGCCAGCTCACCGACTAGCGGGGGAGTCACAGATACGCAGTATTTT
TRBD2,TRBV7-2,.,18,TRBJ2-1,CASSGGLAGARPYNEQFF,TGTGCCAGCAGCGGGGGACTAGCGGGGGCGAGGCCCTACAATGAGCAGTTCTTC
TRBD1,TRBV11-3,.,14,TRBJ1-1,CASSATGASTEAFF,TGTGCCAGCAGCGCCACAGGGGCCTCCACTGAAGCTTTCTTT
TRBD1,TRBV18,.,13,TRBJ1-1,CASSADRRGEAFF,TGTGCCAGCTCAGCGGACAGGAGAGGTGAAGCTTTCTTT
TRBD1,TRBV2,.,16,TRBJ1-5,CASRPPGQGPNQPQHF,TGTGCCAGCAGGCCACCGGGACAGGGTCCCAATCAGCCCCAGCATTTT
TRBD1,TRBV29-1,.,12,TRBJ2-7,CSVGDRAYEQYF,TGCAGCGTCGGGGACAGGGCGTACGAGCAGTACTTC
.,TRBV5-1,.,13,TRBJ1-2,CASSLVSEYGYTF,TGCGCCAGCAGCTTGGTGTCGGAGTATGGCTACACCTTC
.,TRBV28,.,16,TRBJ2-1,CASSGRGRTTYNEQFF,TGTGCCAGCAGTGGCCGGGGAAGGACGACCTACAATGAGCAGTTCTTC
TRBD1,TRBV27,.,13,TRBJ2-7,CASSRTGTHEQYF,TGTGCCAGCAGCAGGACAGGCACCCACGAGCAGTACTTC
TRBD2,TRBV11-2,few,17,TRBJ2-3,CASSLVGTSGPHDTQYF,TGTGCCAGCAGCTTAGTAGGGACTAGCGGGCCGCACGATACGCAGTATTTT
.,TRBV2,.,13,TRBJ2-7,CASSEGPPYEQYF,TGTGCCAGCAGTGAAGGGCCACCCTACGAGCAGTACTTC
.,TRBV21-1,once,16,TRBJ1-5,CASSTLSVWSNQPQHF,TGTGCCAGCAGCACTCTATCGGTGTGGAGCAATCAGCCCCAGCATTTT
TRBD2,TRBV10-3,few,14,TRBJ2-1,CAMRGTSGYNEQFF,TGTGCCATGCGAGGGACTAGCGGGTACAATGAGCAGTTCTTC
.,TRBV15,.,16,TRBJ1-1,CATSRDRRQEDTEAFF,TGTGCCACCAGCAGAGATCGCCGGCAGGAAGACACTGAAGCTTTCTTT